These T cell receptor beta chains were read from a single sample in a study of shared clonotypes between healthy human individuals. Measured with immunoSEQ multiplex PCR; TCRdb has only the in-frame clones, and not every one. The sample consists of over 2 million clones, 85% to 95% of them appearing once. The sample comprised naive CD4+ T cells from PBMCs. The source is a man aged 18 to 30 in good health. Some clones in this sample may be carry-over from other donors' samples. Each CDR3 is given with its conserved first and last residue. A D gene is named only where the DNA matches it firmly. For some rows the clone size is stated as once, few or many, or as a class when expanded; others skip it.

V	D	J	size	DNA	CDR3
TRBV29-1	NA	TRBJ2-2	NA	TGCGGGGGAGGGGGATGGAGGACCGGGGAGCTGTTTTTT	CGGGGWRTGELFF
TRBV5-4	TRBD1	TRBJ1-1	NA	TGTGCCAGCAGCTTAGGACAGGTGAACACTGAAGCTTTCTTT	CASSLGQVNTEAFF
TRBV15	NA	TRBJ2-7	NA	TGTGCCACCAGCAACCGGGAAGGAGGGGAGCAGTACTTC	CATSNREGGEQYF
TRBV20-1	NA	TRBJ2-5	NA	TGCAGTGCTAGAGGGGGTGAGACCCAGTACTTC	CSARGGETQYF
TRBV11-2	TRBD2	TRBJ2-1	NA	TGTGCCAGCAGCTCGCCGGGACTAGCTTTTTTCGGTTCCGATGAGCAGTTCTTC	CASSSPGLAFFGSDEQFF
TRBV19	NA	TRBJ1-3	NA	TGTGCCAGTAGTACCGGGGGGCTCTCTGGAAACACCATATATTTT	CASSTGGLSGNTIYF
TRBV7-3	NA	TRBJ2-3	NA	TGTGCCAGCACCCTGGGCGGGGCAAGCACAGATACGCAGTATTTT	CASTLGGASTDTQYF
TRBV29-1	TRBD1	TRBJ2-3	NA	TGCAGCGTTGGACAGGGGGCTGGAGATACGCAGTATTTT	CSVGQGAGDTQYF
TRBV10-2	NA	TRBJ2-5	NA	TGCGCCAGCAGTGAAAGGGGACTGGGGAAAGAGACCCAGTACTTC	CASSERGLGKETQYF
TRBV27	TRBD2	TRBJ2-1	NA	TGTGCCAGCAGTCCAAGGCCGCGGACTAGCTTTTGGAATGAGCAGTTCTTC	CASSPRPRTSFWNEQFF
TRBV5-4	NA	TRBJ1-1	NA	TGTGCCAGCAGCTTGGAGGGGAGGGAAGGGTTGGACACTGAAGCTTTCTTT	CASSLEGREGLDTEAFF
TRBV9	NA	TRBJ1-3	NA	TGTGCCAGCAGCGTAGCTACCGGGGGTTTTGGAAACACCATATATTTT	CASSVATGGFGNTIYF
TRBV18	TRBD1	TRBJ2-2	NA	TGTGCCAGCTCGGAACAGGGGGCCTTTAACACCGGGGAGCTGTTTTTT	CASSEQGAFNTGELFF
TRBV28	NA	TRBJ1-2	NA	TGTGCCAGCAGTCCCCCCGGCGGGGACAATGGCTACACCTTC	CASSPPGGDNGYTF
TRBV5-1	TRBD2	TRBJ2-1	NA	TGCGCCAGCAGCTTTCCGGGACTAGCGGGAGGCAATGAGCAGTTCTTC	CASSFPGLAGGNEQFF
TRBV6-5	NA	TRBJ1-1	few	TGTGCCAGCAGTCCCCGGGGAGGGCGGACTGAAGCTTTCTTT	CASSPRGGRTEAFF
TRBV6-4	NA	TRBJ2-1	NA	TGTGCCAGCAGTCCTTCTCAAAGCTCCTACAATGAGCAGTTCTTC	CASSPSQSSYNEQFF
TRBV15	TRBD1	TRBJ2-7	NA	TGTGCCACCCCTTCCGGGACAGGGGCCAAAACCCCCTTCTTC	CATPSGTGAKTPFF
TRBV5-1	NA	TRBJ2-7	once	TGCGCCAGCAGCTTGTCCCGGGATCCTGACGAGCAGTACTTC	CASSLSRDPDEQYF
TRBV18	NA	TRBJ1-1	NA	TGTGCCAGCTCACCGCGGACATCCGACGGCACTGAAGCTTTCTTT	CASSPRTSDGTEAFF
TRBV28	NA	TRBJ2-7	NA	TGTGCCAGCAGTTTCGCGCAGGGGCGATCCCTCGAGCAGTACTTC	CASSFAQGRSLEQYF
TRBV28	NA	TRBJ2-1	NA	TGTGCCAGCAGCCTACAGGGAGATGAGCAGTTCTTC	CASSLQGDEQFF
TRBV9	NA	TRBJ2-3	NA	TGTGCCAGCAGCGTAATGGGGGTTAGCCCAGATACGCAGTATTTT	CASSVMGVSPDTQYF
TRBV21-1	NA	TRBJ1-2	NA	TGTGCCCTTGGACGGGCGGGTGGAGGCTACACCTTC	CALGRAGGGYTF
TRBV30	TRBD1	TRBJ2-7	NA	TGTGCCTGGAGTGGGGGACAGGGGCTCTACGAGCAGTACTTC	CAWSGGQGLYEQYF
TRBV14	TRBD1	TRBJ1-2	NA	TGTGCCAGCAGCCGAAAACCGGACGCAGGGGGTAACTATGGCTACACCTTC	CASSRKPDAGGNYGYTF
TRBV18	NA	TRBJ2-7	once	TGTGCCAGCTCACCCACGGGCACGACCTCCGAGCAGTACTTC	CASSPTGTTSEQYF
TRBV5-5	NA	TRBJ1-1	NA	TGTGCCCGGACCCCCGGCCAGGACACTGAAGCTTTCTTT	CARTPGQDTEAFF
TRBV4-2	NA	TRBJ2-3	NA	TGTGCCAGCAGCCATAAGGACAAAAGCACAGATACGCAGTATTTT	CASSHKDKSTDTQYF
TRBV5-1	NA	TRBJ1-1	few	TGCGCCAGCAGCTTGGACACCAACACTGAAGCTTTCTTT	CASSLDTNTEAFF
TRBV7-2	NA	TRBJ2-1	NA	TGTGCCAGCAGCTTAGGGAGGACAGAGCAGTTCTTC	CASSLGRTEQFF
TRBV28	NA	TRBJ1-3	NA	TGTGCCAGCCTGGGCAGGGGCTACAGGCCATCTGGAAACACCATATATTTT	CASLGRGYRPSGNTIYF
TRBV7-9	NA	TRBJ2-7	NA	TGTGCCAGCAGCCGAGTGGTATTACAGGCTCAGGGGAGCGAGCAGTACTTC	CASSRVVLQAQGSEQYF
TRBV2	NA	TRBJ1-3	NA	TGTGCCAGCGAAACGGGAAACACCATATATTTT	CASETGNTIYF
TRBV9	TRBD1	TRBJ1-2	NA	TGTGCCAGCAACCCCCGTGGGACAGGGGGGTATGGCTACACCTTC	CASNPRGTGGYGYTF
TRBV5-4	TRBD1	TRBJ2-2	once	TGTGCCAGCAGCTTTGGAGGACAGGGGGACACCGGGGAGCTGTTTTTT	CASSFGGQGDTGELFF
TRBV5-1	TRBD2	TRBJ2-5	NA	TGCGCCAGCAGCTTGGAGACTAGCGGAGAAGAGACCCAGTACTTC	CASSLETSGEETQYF
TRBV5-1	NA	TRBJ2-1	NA	TGCGCCAGCAGCTTGGGGGGCTCCGGGAAAGCCAATGAGCAGTTCTTC	CASSLGGSGKANEQFF
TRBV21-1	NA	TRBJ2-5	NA	TGTGCCAGCAGCAAAGGAGTTCGGGGCCCATGGGAGACCCAGTACTTC	CASSKGVRGPWETQYF
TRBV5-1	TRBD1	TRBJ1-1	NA	TGCGCCAGCAGCGGATACAGGGGCCTCAAAAGGTCGAACACTGAAGCTTTCTTT	CASSGYRGLKRSNTEAFF
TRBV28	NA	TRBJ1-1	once	TGTGCCAGCAGCCTGACGACAGCCAACACTGAAGCTTTCTTT	CASSLTTANTEAFF
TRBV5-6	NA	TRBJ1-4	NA	TGTGCCAGCAGCTACCTCAGACACTATTTTGGAACTAATGAAAAACTGTTTTTT	CASSYLRHYFGTNEKLFF
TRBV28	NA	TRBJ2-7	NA	TGTGCCAGCAGTATAAATAAGGCAGGGGGGATAGAGCAGTACTTC	CASSINKAGGIEQYF
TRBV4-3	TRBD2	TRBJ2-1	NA	TGCGCCAGCAGCCTCGGGACTAGCGGGGCTTACAATGAGCAGTTCTTC	CASSLGTSGAYNEQFF
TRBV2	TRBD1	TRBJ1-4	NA	TGTGCCAGCAGTGTACAGGGGGAAACTTTAAAACTGTTTTTT	CASSVQGETLKLFF
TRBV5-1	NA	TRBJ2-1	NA	TGCGCCAGCAGCTTGGAAGGAGGGACTGGCGGTAAGGAGCAGTTCTTC	CASSLEGGTGGKEQFF
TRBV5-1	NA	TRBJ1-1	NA	TGCGCCAGCAGCTTCATGACAGGTTTGAACACTGAAGCTTTCTTT	CASSFMTGLNTEAFF
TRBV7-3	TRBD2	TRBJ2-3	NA	TGTGCCAGCAGCAACATAGCGGGATCTAGCACAGATACGCAGTATTTT	CASSNIAGSSTDTQYF
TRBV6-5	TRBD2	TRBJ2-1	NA	TGTGCCAGCACCCTTAGCGGGATACAGTTCTTC	CASTLSGIQFF
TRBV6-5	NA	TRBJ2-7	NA	TGTGCCAGCACAGCAGGCAGCTCCTACGAGCAGTACTTC	CASTAGSSYEQYF
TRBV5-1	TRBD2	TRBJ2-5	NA	TGCGCCAGCAGCTTGTCTTTGGCGGGGGGGTCTCAAGAGACCCAGTACTTC	CASSLSLAGGSQETQYF
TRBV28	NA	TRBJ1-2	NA	TGTGCCAGCCTTGATTTGGGGGGCAGGGACTATGGCTACACCTTC	CASLDLGGRDYGYTF
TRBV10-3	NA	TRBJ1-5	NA	TGTGCCATCAGTGACGTCCGGGCGGGGCAGCCCCAGCATTTT	CAISDVRAGQPQHF
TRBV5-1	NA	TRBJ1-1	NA	TGCGCCAGCAGCCCGCAGACAGTGAACACTGAAGCTTTCTTT	CASSPQTVNTEAFF
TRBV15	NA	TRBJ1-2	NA	TGTGCCACCAGCAGCGGGAAAGACGCGGTCTATGGCTACACCTTC	CATSSGKDAVYGYTF
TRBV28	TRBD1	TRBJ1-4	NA	TGTGCCAGCAGTTCCCCGGGACAGATTAATGAAAAACTGTTTTTT	CASSSPGQINEKLFF